This is a list of T cell receptor beta chains from one sample in a study of OX40 agonist ivuxolimab in advanced cancers. This table comes from immunoSEQ multiplex PCR, and its TCRdb copy is limited to in-frame clones, with some not included. Here the sample spans about 67,000 clones, about 87% being singletons. Sequenced here: CD4+ or CD8+ T cells sorted from blood, sampled in a trial of the OX40 agonist ivuxolimab. The receptors stem from an adult with an advanced solid tumor such as melanoma, head and neck, liver or kidney cancer. CDR3s include the opening cysteine and the closing phenylalanine or tryptophan. A D gene is named only where the DNA matches it firmly. Clone size is stated in some rows and not others, as once, few, many or a class when expanded.

J gene	V gene	D gene	clone size	CDR3 length	CDR3 protein	CDR3 DNA
TRBJ1-5	TRBV28	NA	NA	15	CASSPGGGPSQPQHF	TGTGCCAGCAGTCCCGGGGGAGGGCCGAGTCAGCCCCAGCATTTT
TRBJ1-1	TRBV11-2	TRBD1	NA	14	CASSTDRVGTEAFF	TGTGCCAGCAGCACCGACAGGGTGGGGACTGAAGCTTTCTTT
TRBJ1-2	TRBV6-5	NA	NA	14	CAAHRAGVSKGYTF	TGTGCAGCCCATAGGGCAGGTGTTAGTAAGGGCTACACCTTC
TRBJ2-1	TRBV5-1	NA	NA	17	CASSLMTGLSSYNEQFF	TGCGCCAGCAGCTTGATGACGGGACTGAGCTCCTACAATGAGCAGTTCTTC
TRBJ2-1	TRBV9	NA	few	15	CASSVEQVEFDEQFF	TGTGCCAGCAGCGTAGAACAGGTAGAGTTTGATGAGCAGTTCTTC
TRBJ1-6	TRBV5-6	TRBD1	NA	16	CASSLWAGQGASPLHF	TGTGCCAGCAGCTTGTGGGCGGGGCAGGGGGCTTCACCCCTCCACTTT
TRBJ1-2	TRBV18	NA	NA	16	CASSPPIRTGSYGYTF	TGTGCCAGCTCACCACCCATCCGTACAGGAAGCTATGGCTACACCTTC
TRBJ1-2	TRBV30	NA	NA	14	CAWSYGKSNYGYTF	TGTGCCTGGAGTTACGGGAAGTCTAACTATGGCTACACCTTC
TRBJ1-2	TRBV28	NA	NA	16	CASSLLQGLDAYGYTF	TGTGCCAGCAGTTTATTACAGGGATTAGACGCGTACGGCTACACCTTC
TRBJ1-4	TRBV5-5	NA	NA	15	CASSFTSQANEKLFF	TGTGCCAGCAGCTTCACGTCACAGGCTAATGAAAAACTGTTTTTT
TRBJ2-5	TRBV19	NA	NA	15	CASRGLHGLQETQYF	TGTGCCAGTCGGGGGCTCCATGGACTACAAGAGACCCAGTACTTC